These 11 T cell receptor beta chains originate from one sample sequenced in a study of CD8+CD57+ T cells in acquired aplastic anemia. According to the study, genomic DNA was the template for TCR beta VDJ and CDR3 profiling. TCRdb reanalysed the reads using MiXCR and keeps one entry per CDR3 protein. The sample consists of more than 250,000 distinct CDR3 sequences, around 60% of them appearing once. The sequencing input was sorted CD4+, CD8+, or CD8+CD57+ T cells (not recorded which) from PBMCs. The source of these receptors is a human donor with severe aplastic anemia or a healthy control (not recorded which).

The chain carries TRBV25-1 and TRBJ2-7; TRBD1 matches at 7 bases. Per germline, CDR1 MGHDK and CDR2 SYGVNS. V lost 1 base, J lost 4 bases, and 4 bases stayed unmatched. This CDR3 has 14 residues. CDR3 nucleotides: TGTGCCAGCAGTGAATGGGGGACAGTTTACGAGCAGTACTTC. It encodes CASSEWGTVYEQYF.

This clonotype came up many times. The rearrangement joins TRBV7-9 to TRBJ1-5; 9 bases agree with TRBD1. Trimming took 3 bases from V and 7 from J; bases not matched to a gene: 4. Germline CDR1 SEHNR, CDR2 FQNEAQ (reference sequence). The CDR3 contains 14 residues. The CDR3 sequence: CASSLGQGAQPQHF. CDR3 coding DNA: TGTGCCAGCAGCTTGGGACAGGGAGCCCAGCCCCAGCATTTT.

This sequence joins TRBV7-6 and TRBJ2-3; 8 bases line up with TRBD1. CDR1 is SGHVS and CDR2 is FNYEAQ in the germline V gene. This CDR3 spans 17 amino acids. V shed 4 bases, J shed 2 bases, and the junction held 11 bases outside the gene matches. CDR3 in amino acids: CASSSTGTGLITDTQYF. The CDR3, as DNA: TGTGCCAGCAGCTCCACCGGGACAGGCCTAATCACAGATACGCAGTATTTT.

This chain links TRBV9 with TRBJ2-2; 11 bases agree with TRBD2. From germline, CDR1 is SGDLS and CDR2 YYNGEE. This CDR3 region has 15 residues. V was clipped by 5 bases and J by 4 bases; unmatched bases: 4. CDR3 region: CASSTSGSSTGELFF. The CDR3 DNA reads as TGTGCCAGCAGTACTAGCGGGAGTAGCACCGGGGAGCTGTTTTTT.

The chain is built from TRBV5-1 and TRBJ2-3; 13 nucleotides agree with TRBD2. The CDR3 covers 15 residues. V lost 0 bases to trimming and J lost 5 bases; unmatched junction nucleotides: 0. CDR1 is SGHRS and CDR2 is YFSETQ in the germline V gene. CDR3 coding DNA: TGCGCCAGCAGCTTGGGGACTAGCGGGGGAGATACGCAGTATTTT. Protein product: CASSLGTSGGDTQYF.

The chain carries TRBV7-9 and TRBJ2-2; no firm D call. Trimming left V 5 bases short and J 1 base short, with 11 bases between. The length of the CDR3 is 15 residues. CDR1 and CDR2 from the germline V gene are SEHNR and FQNEAQ (reference sequence). The CDR3 nucleotides read TGTGCCAGCAGCCTTACTGACATGAACACCGGGGAGCTGTTTTTT. This translates into CASSLTDMNTGELFF. Drawing the rest from reference TRBV7-9 and TRBJ2-2, the complete variable domain is DTGVSQNPRHKITKRGQNVTFRCDPISEHNRLYWYRQTLGQGPEFLTYFQNEAQLEKSRLLSDRFSAERPKGSFSTLEIQRTEQGDSAMYLCASSLTDMNTGELFFGEGSRLTVL.

This clonotype showed up just a few times. The chain employs TRBV15 and TRBJ2-1; D uncertain. Germline assignment: CDR1 LNHNV and CDR2 YYDKDF (reference sequence). The length of the CDR3 is 12 residues. V lost 0 bases to trimming and J lost 7 bases, with 4 bases between them. CDR3 nucleotide sequence: TGTGCCACCAGCAGAGATATAAATGAGCAGTTCTTC. It codes for CATSRDINEQFF. The full variable domain, its missing parts supplied by reference TRBV15 and TRBJ2-1, is DAMVIQNPRYQVTQFGKPVTLSCSQTLNHNVMYWYQQKSSQAPKLLFHYYDKDFNNEADTPDNFQSRRPNTSFCFLDIRSPGLGDTAMYLCATSRDINEQFFGPGTRLTVL.

To note about this clonotype: A read error may explain this, as a much larger clone is one base away. This sequence joins TRBV2 and TRBJ2-5, with no clear D. The CDR3 contains 18 residues. The V gene lost 5 bases and the J gene lost 2 bases, with 24 bases spanning the gap. Germline V gives CDR1 SNHLY, CDR2 FYNNEI. The CDR3 nucleotides read TGTGCCAGCAGTACTCAATTAAATCGTAGAGGAAGTCAAGAGACCCAGTACTTC. This translates into CASSTQLNRRGSQETQYF.

Details on this clonotype: The junction departs from the called germline gene at one end, perhaps through a read error. The chain uses TRBV12-3 or TRBV12-4 and TRBJ2-1; D call uncertain. This CDR3 region has 13 residues. This chain's CDR3 is CASSLIPNNEQSF. CDR3 nucleotides: TGTGCCAGCAGTTTAATTCCAAACAATGAGCAGTCCTTC.

This clonotype has ten or more counts. This chain links TRBV19 with TRBJ1-2; the match to TRBD1 covers 8 bases. Germline V gene data show CDR1 as LNHDA and CDR2 as SQIVND (reference sequence). V lost 4 bases to trimming and J lost 5 bases; unmatched junction nucleotides: 9. This CDR3 region has 15 residues. The CDR3 region is CASSRTGQGSYGYTF. In nucleotides, the CDR3 is TGTGCCAGTAGTAGGACCGGACAGGGAAGTTATGGCTACACCTTC.

The V call is TRBV2, the J call TRBJ1-2; D gene uncertain. The V gene lost 2 bases and the J gene lost 4 bases, with 8 bases spanning the gap. CDR1 SNHLY and CDR2 FYNNEI come from the germline V gene. CDR3 length equals 13 residues. CDR3 protein: CASSEPDVYGYTF. CDR3 sequence (DNA): TGTGCCAGCAGTGAACCGGACGTCTATGGCTACACCTTC.